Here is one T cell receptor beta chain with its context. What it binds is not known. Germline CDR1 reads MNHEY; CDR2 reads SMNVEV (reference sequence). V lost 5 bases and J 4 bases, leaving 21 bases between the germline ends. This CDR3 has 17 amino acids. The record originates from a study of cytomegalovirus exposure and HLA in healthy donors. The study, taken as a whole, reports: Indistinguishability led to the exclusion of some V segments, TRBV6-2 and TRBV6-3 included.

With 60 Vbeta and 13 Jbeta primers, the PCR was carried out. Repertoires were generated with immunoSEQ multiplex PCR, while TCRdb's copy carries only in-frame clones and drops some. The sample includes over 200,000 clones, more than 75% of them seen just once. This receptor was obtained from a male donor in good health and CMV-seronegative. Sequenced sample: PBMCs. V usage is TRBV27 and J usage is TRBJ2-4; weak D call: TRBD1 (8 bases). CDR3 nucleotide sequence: TGTGCCAGCAGTGAGCACAGGGGGGGATCGGCTAAAAACATTCAGTACTTC. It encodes CASSEHRGGSAKNIQYF.